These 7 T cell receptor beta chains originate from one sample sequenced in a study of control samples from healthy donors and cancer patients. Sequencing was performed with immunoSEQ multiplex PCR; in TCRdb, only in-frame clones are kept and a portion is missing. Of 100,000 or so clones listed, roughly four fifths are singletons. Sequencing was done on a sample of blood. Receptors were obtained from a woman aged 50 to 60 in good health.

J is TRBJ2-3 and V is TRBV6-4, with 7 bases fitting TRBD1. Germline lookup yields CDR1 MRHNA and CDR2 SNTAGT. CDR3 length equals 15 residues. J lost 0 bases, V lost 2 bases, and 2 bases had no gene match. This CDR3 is CASSDGRGSTDTQYF. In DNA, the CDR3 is TGTGCCAGCAGTGACGGCAGGGGGAGCACAGATACGCAGTATTTT.

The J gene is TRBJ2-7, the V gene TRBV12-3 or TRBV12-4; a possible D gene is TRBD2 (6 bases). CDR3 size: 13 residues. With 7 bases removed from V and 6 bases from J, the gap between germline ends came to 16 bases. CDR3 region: CASNPGVTGEQYF. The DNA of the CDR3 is TGTGCCAGCAACCCGGGAGTCACAGGCGAGCAGTACTTC.

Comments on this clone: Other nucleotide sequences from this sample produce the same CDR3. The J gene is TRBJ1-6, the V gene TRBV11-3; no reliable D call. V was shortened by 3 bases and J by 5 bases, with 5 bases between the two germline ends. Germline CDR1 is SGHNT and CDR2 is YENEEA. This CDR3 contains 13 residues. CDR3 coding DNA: TGTGCCAGCAGCTTGGAGGATAATTCACCCCTCCACTTT. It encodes CASSLEDNSPLHF. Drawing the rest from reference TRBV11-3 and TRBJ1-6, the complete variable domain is EAGVVQSPRYKIIEKKQPVAFWCNPISGHNTLYWYLQNLGQGPELLIRYENEEAVDDSQLPKDRFSAERLKGVDSTLKIQPAELGDSAVYLCASSLEDNSPLHFGNGTRLTVT.

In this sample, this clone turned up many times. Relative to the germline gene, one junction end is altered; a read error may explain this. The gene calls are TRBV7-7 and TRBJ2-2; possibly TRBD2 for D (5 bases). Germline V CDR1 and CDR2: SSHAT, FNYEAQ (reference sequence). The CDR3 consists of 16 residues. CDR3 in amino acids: CASSLARTGNTGELFF. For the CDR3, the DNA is TGTGCTAGCAGCTTAGCTAGGACGGGAAACACCGGGGAGCTGTTTTTT.

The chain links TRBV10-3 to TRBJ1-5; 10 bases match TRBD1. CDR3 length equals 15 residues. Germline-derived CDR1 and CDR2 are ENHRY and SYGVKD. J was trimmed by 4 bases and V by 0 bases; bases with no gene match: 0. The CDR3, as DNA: TGTGCCATCAGTGAGTCGGACAGGGGGAATCAGCCCCAGCATTTT. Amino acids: CAISESDRGNQPQHF.

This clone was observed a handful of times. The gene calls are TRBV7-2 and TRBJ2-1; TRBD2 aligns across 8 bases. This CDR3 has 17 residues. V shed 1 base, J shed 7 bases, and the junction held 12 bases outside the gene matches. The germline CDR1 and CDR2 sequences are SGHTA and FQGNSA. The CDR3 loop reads CASSLVSSGPLLNEQFF. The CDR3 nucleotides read TGTGCCAGCAGCTTAGTATCTAGCGGGCCGCTCCTAAATGAGCAGTTCTTC.

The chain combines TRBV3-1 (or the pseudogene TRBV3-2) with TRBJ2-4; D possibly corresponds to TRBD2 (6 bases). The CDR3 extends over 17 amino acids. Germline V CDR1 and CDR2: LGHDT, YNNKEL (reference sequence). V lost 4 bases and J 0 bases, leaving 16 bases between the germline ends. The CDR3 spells CASSPIWRGLAKNIQYF. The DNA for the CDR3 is TGTGCCAGCAGCCCTATCTGGAGGGGACTAGCCAAAAACATTCAGTACTTC.